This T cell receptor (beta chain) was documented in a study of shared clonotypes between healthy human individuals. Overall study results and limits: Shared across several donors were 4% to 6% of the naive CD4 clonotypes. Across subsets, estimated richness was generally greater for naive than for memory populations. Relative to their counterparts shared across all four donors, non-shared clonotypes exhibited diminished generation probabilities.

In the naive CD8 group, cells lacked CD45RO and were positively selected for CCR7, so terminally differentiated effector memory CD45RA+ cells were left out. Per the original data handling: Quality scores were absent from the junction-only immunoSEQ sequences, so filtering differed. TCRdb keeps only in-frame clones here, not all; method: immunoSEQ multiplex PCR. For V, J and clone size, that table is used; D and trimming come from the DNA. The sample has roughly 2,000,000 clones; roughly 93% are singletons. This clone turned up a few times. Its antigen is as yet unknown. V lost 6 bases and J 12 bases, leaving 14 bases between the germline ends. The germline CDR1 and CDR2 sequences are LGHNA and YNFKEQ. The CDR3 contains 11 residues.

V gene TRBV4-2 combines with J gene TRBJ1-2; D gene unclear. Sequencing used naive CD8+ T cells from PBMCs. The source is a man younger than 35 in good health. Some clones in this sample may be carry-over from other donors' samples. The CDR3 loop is CASSDGFIDTF. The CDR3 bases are TGTGCCAGCAGTGACGGCTTTATCGACACCTTC.